This is a list of T cell receptor beta chains from one sample in a study of CD8 T cells in ankylosing spondylitis. One entry per CDR3 protein, called by TCRdb with MiXCR from the 5' RACE reads. This sample has 350,000 to 550,000 distinct CDR3 sequences, with about 25% found just once. What was sequenced was blood, either unsorted or a sorted T cell fraction (not recorded which). The receptors originated from a male donor with ankylosing spondylitis. Each CDR3 is given with its conserved first and last residue. Fields, in order: clone size, V gene, J gene, CDR3 length, D gene, CDR3 DNA, CDR3 protein. A D gene is named only where the DNA matches it firmly. Size is omitted from some rows. Given values are once, few, many or a class for expanded clones.

clone_size: -; v_call: TRBV15; j_call: TRBJ2-5; cdr3_length: 15; d_call: -; cdr3_nt: TGTGCCACCAGCAGGTCGTGGGGGCAGGAAGAGACCCAGTACTTC; cdr3_aa: CATSRSWGQEETQYF
clone_size: few; v_call: TRBV5-1; j_call: TRBJ2-1; cdr3_length: 15; d_call: TRBD2; cdr3_nt: TGCGCCAGCAGCTTGGTAGGGGCGGGAGGTTATGAGCAGTTCTTC; cdr3_aa: CASSLVGAGGYEQFF
clone_size: -; v_call: TRBV6-5; j_call: TRBJ2-1; cdr3_length: 14; d_call: -; cdr3_nt: TGTGCCAGCAGTTACCTGAGGATTGGCAATGAGCAGTTCTTC; cdr3_aa: CASSYLRIGNEQFF
clone_size: -; v_call: TRBV12-3/TRBV12-4; j_call: TRBJ2-6; cdr3_length: 15; d_call: -; cdr3_nt: TGTGCCAGCAGTTTTTGGGGCCGTGGGGCCAACGTCCTGACTTTC; cdr3_aa: CASSFWGRGANVLTF
clone_size: -; v_call: TRBV7-9; j_call: TRBJ1-2; cdr3_length: 15; d_call: TRBD1; cdr3_nt: TGTGCCAGCAGCCGAGACAGGGGATCTAACTATGGCTACACCTTC; cdr3_aa: CASSRDRGSNYGYTF
clone_size: -; v_call: TRBV6-2/TRBV6-3; j_call: TRBJ2-5; cdr3_length: 16; d_call: TRBD1; cdr3_nt: TGTGCCAGCAGTTACCGCACAGGGGGTCAACAAGAGACCCAGTACTTC; cdr3_aa: CASSYRTGGQQETQYF
clone_size: -; v_call: TRBV29-1; j_call: TRBJ2-3; cdr3_length: 14; d_call: TRBD1; cdr3_nt: TGCAGCGTTGCCGGGACAGGGGGTTTAGATACGCAGTATTTT; cdr3_aa: CSVAGTGGLDTQYF
clone_size: -; v_call: TRBV2; j_call: TRBJ2-2; cdr3_length: 16; d_call: -; cdr3_nt: TGTGCCAGCACAATAACTGGCGGGAAGAACACCGGGGAGCTGTTTTTT; cdr3_aa: CASTITGGKNTGELFF
clone_size: -; v_call: TRBV3-1; j_call: TRBJ2-2; cdr3_length: 16; d_call: TRBD2; cdr3_nt: TGTGCCAGCAGCCAAGGTCTAGCGGGAGTTTCCGGGGAGCTGTTTTTT; cdr3_aa: CASSQGLAGVSGELFF
clone_size: few; v_call: TRBV7-2; j_call: TRBJ2-1; cdr3_length: 14; d_call: TRBD1; cdr3_nt: TGTGCCAGCAGCTTATTTCAGGGGGATGGTGAGCAGTTCTTC; cdr3_aa: CASSLFQGDGEQFF
clone_size: few; v_call: TRBV7-2; j_call: TRBJ2-3; cdr3_length: 14; d_call: -; cdr3_nt: TGTGCCAGCAGCAAGCGCCCAGCCCCAGATACGCAGTATTTT; cdr3_aa: CASSKRPAPDTQYF
clone_size: -; v_call: TRBV7-7; j_call: TRBJ2-3; cdr3_length: 15; d_call: TRBD2; cdr3_nt: TGTGCCAGCAGCTTAAGTAGCGGGAGCACAGATACGCAGTATTTT; cdr3_aa: CASSLSSGSTDTQYF
clone_size: few; v_call: TRBV11-2; j_call: TRBJ2-3; cdr3_length: 15; d_call: TRBD2; cdr3_nt: TGTGCCAGCAGCCGGGGACTAGCGGGCACAGATACGCAGTATTTT; cdr3_aa: CASSRGLAGTDTQYF
clone_size: -; v_call: TRBV7-2; j_call: TRBJ2-5; cdr3_length: 16; d_call: TRBD2; cdr3_nt: TGTGCCAGCAGCCCCAACGGGGCGGGAGGGCAAGAGACCCAGTACTTC; cdr3_aa: CASSPNGAGGQETQYF
clone_size: -; v_call: TRBV4-1; j_call: TRBJ2-1; cdr3_length: 11; d_call: -; cdr3_nt: TGCGCCAGCAGGGGGGGAGATGAGCAGTTCTTC; cdr3_aa: CASRGGDEQFF
clone_size: few; v_call: TRBV12-3/TRBV12-4; j_call: TRBJ1-5; cdr3_length: 15; d_call: -; cdr3_nt: TGTGCCAGCACCCCCACAGGGAGGTCGGGTCAGCCCCAGCATTTT; cdr3_aa: CASTPTGRSGQPQHF
clone_size: -; v_call: TRBV5-1; j_call: TRBJ2-1; cdr3_length: 14; d_call: TRBD1; cdr3_nt: TGCGCCAGCAGCTTGGACAGGGGTCGGAATGAGCAGTTCTTC; cdr3_aa: CASSLDRGRNEQFF
clone_size: -; v_call: TRBV27; j_call: TRBJ2-2; cdr3_length: 15; d_call: -; cdr3_nt: TGTGCCAGCAGTTTAGACGGGACCTACACCGGGGAGCTGTTTTTT; cdr3_aa: CASSLDGTYTGELFF
clone_size: -; v_call: TRBV5-1; j_call: TRBJ2-2; cdr3_length: 15; d_call: -; cdr3_nt: TGCGCCAGCAGCTTGGCCGTGGAGAACACCGGGGAGCTGTTTTTT; cdr3_aa: CASSLAVENTGELFF
clone_size: many; v_call: TRBV5-1; j_call: TRBJ2-2; cdr3_length: 13; d_call: -; cdr3_nt: TGCGCCAGCAGCGCTCCGAACACCGGGGAGCTGTTTTTT; cdr3_aa: CASSAPNTGELFF
clone_size: few; v_call: TRBV7-2; j_call: TRBJ2-2; cdr3_length: 16; d_call: -; cdr3_nt: TGTGCCAGCAGCTACCCTGGGGAGCGGAGCACCGGGGAGCTGTTTTTT; cdr3_aa: CASSYPGERSTGELFF
clone_size: few; v_call: TRBV30; j_call: TRBJ1-2; cdr3_length: 14; d_call: -; cdr3_nt: TGTGCCTGGGAGGTCAGGGGACTGGACTATGGCTACACCTTC; cdr3_aa: CAWEVRGLDYGYTF
clone_size: -; v_call: TRBV12-3/TRBV12-4; j_call: TRBJ2-1; cdr3_length: 18; d_call: TRBD2; cdr3_nt: TGTGCCAGCAGTTTTAGTACGGGGGGGATCCGAACCTACAATGAGCAGTTCTTC; cdr3_aa: CASSFSTGGIRTYNEQFF
clone_size: many; v_call: TRBV5-4; j_call: TRBJ1-1; cdr3_length: 14; d_call: TRBD1; cdr3_nt: TGTGCCAGCAGCTTAAGAGGGGGCTATACTGAAGCTTTCTTT; cdr3_aa: CASSLRGGYTEAFF
clone_size: -; v_call: TRBV6-5; j_call: TRBJ1-4; cdr3_length: 19; d_call: TRBD1; cdr3_nt: TGTGCCAGCAGTTACTCGATAGGACAGGGTGACATCGGCAATGAAAAACTGTTTTTT; cdr3_aa: CASSYSIGQGDIGNEKLFF
clone_size: few; v_call: TRBV7-2; j_call: TRBJ1-5; cdr3_length: 14; d_call: -; cdr3_nt: TGTGCCAGCAGCTCCCTAGGTAGCAATCAGCCCCAGCATTTT; cdr3_aa: CASSSLGSNQPQHF
clone_size: -; v_call: TRBV7-2; j_call: TRBJ2-2; cdr3_length: 15; d_call: TRBD1; cdr3_nt: TGTGCCAGCAGCTTCGCACAGGGGCGAATCGGGGAGCTGTTTTTT; cdr3_aa: CASSFAQGRIGELFF
clone_size: few; v_call: TRBV19; j_call: TRBJ1-4; cdr3_length: 16; d_call: TRBD1; cdr3_nt: TGTGCCAGTGGATTTCCAACCGGGACAGCTAATGAAAAACTGTTTTTT; cdr3_aa: CASGFPTGTANEKLFF
clone_size: many; v_call: TRBV11-2; j_call: TRBJ2-1; cdr3_length: 18; d_call: TRBD2; cdr3_nt: TGTGCCAGCAGCTTGGGGCCCCGGGCTAGCGGGAATCGCAATGAGCAGTTCTTC; cdr3_aa: CASSLGPRASGNRNEQFF
clone_size: few; v_call: TRBV11-2; j_call: TRBJ2-2; cdr3_length: 16; d_call: TRBD1; cdr3_nt: TGTGCCAGCAGCCTCGACAGGGGAGGGAACACCGGGGAGCTGTTTTTT; cdr3_aa: CASSLDRGGNTGELFF
clone_size: -; v_call: TRBV29-1; j_call: TRBJ2-5; cdr3_length: 12; d_call: -; cdr3_nt: TGCAGCGTAGGGGCCACGGAGGAGACCCAGTACTTC; cdr3_aa: CSVGATEETQYF
clone_size: few; v_call: TRBV7-8; j_call: TRBJ1-5; cdr3_length: 15; d_call: TRBD1; cdr3_nt: TGTGCCAGCAGCCCCGACAGGGTTGGCAATCAGCCCCAGCATTTT; cdr3_aa: CASSPDRVGNQPQHF
clone_size: -; v_call: TRBV7-2; j_call: TRBJ1-1; cdr3_length: 13; d_call: -; cdr3_nt: TGTGCCAGCAGCTTAGAAGTTAGGCGTGAAGCTTTCTTT; cdr3_aa: CASSLEVRREAFF
clone_size: few; v_call: TRBV29-1; j_call: TRBJ1-1; cdr3_length: 14; d_call: TRBD1; cdr3_nt: TGCAGCGTGGGGACAGGGGTATTGAACACTGAAGCTTTCTTT; cdr3_aa: CSVGTGVLNTEAFF
clone_size: few; v_call: TRBV20-1; j_call: TRBJ2-3; cdr3_length: 13; d_call: TRBD2; cdr3_nt: TGCAGTGCCCAGCGGGAGACAACAGATACGCAGTATTTT; cdr3_aa: CSAQRETTDTQYF
clone_size: few; v_call: TRBV5-1; j_call: TRBJ1-1; cdr3_length: 16; d_call: TRBD1; cdr3_nt: TGCGCCAGCAGCTTGCTGGGACAGGGCCCCAACACTGAAGCTTTCTTT; cdr3_aa: CASSLLGQGPNTEAFF
clone_size: -; v_call: TRBV7-2; j_call: TRBJ1-2; cdr3_length: 17; d_call: TRBD1; cdr3_nt: TGTGCCAGCAGCCCTCAGAGAATCGGACAGGGGGTTTCTGGCTACACCTTC; cdr3_aa: CASSPQRIGQGVSGYTF
clone_size: few; v_call: TRBV18; j_call: TRBJ2-2; cdr3_length: 16; d_call: -; cdr3_nt: TGTGCCAGCTCACCACCGTCAGTTTGGGACACCGGGGAGCTGTTTTTT; cdr3_aa: CASSPPSVWDTGELFF
clone_size: -; v_call: TRBV9; j_call: TRBJ2-1; cdr3_length: 14; d_call: TRBD1; cdr3_nt: TGTGCCAGCGCGCGGGACAGGGGATACAATGAGCAGTTCTTC; cdr3_aa: CASARDRGYNEQFF
clone_size: few; v_call: TRBV19; j_call: TRBJ2-4; cdr3_length: 14; d_call: TRBD2; cdr3_nt: TGTGCCAGTATCGAGGAGGGCGGGAGGGCCATTCAGTACTTC; cdr3_aa: CASIEEGGRAIQYF
clone_size: -; v_call: TRBV5-6; j_call: TRBJ2-1; cdr3_length: 11; d_call: -; cdr3_nt: TGTGCCAGCAGCTTCGTCAATGAGCAGTTCTTC; cdr3_aa: CASSFVNEQFF
clone_size: few; v_call: TRBV12-3/TRBV12-4; j_call: TRBJ2-1; cdr3_length: 13; d_call: -; cdr3_nt: TGTGCCAGCAGTTTGACCCAGCGGGCTGAGCAGTTCTTC; cdr3_aa: CASSLTQRAEQFF
clone_size: -; v_call: TRBV20-1; j_call: TRBJ2-6; cdr3_length: 13; d_call: -; cdr3_nt: TGCAGTGCCAGAGAGGGTGGGGCCAACGTCCTGACTTTC; cdr3_aa: CSAREGGANVLTF
clone_size: few; v_call: TRBV29-1; j_call: TRBJ2-5; cdr3_length: 12; d_call: TRBD2; cdr3_nt: TGCAGCGCTAATAGCGGGCAAGAGACCCAGTACTTC; cdr3_aa: CSANSGQETQYF
clone_size: few; v_call: TRBV30; j_call: TRBJ1-2; cdr3_length: 14; d_call: -; cdr3_nt: TGTGCCTGCCGCCGGACGGATACTAACTATGGCTACACCTTC; cdr3_aa: CACRRTDTNYGYTF
clone_size: few; v_call: TRBV7-2; j_call: TRBJ2-4; cdr3_length: 14; d_call: -; cdr3_nt: TGTGCCAGCAGCGTAGAAGGCAACTCGGGAATTCAGTACTTC; cdr3_aa: CASSVEGNSGIQYF
clone_size: -; v_call: TRBV20-1; j_call: TRBJ2-1; cdr3_length: 17; d_call: TRBD2; cdr3_nt: TGCAGTGCTAGAGGGACTAGCGGGAGAGAATCCTACAATGAGCAGTTCTTC; cdr3_aa: CSARGTSGRESYNEQFF
clone_size: few; v_call: TRBV2; j_call: TRBJ1-5; cdr3_length: 12; d_call: -; cdr3_nt: TGTGCCAGCTCTGTTAGCAATCAGCCCCAGCATTTT; cdr3_aa: CASSVSNQPQHF
clone_size: few; v_call: TRBV15; j_call: TRBJ2-1; cdr3_length: 13; d_call: TRBD2; cdr3_nt: TGTGCCACCAGCAGGGTGACTAGCGGTGAGCAGTTCTTC; cdr3_aa: CATSRVTSGEQFF
clone_size: few; v_call: TRBV3-1; j_call: TRBJ2-3; cdr3_length: 15; d_call: -; cdr3_nt: TGTGCCAGCAGCCAAGATCGCCGGGATCCAGATACGCAGTATTTT; cdr3_aa: CASSQDRRDPDTQYF
clone_size: -; v_call: TRBV5-6; j_call: TRBJ1-4; cdr3_length: 14; d_call: -; cdr3_nt: TGTGCCAGCAGCCGGGGCTTGGCTAATGAAAAACTGTTTTTT; cdr3_aa: CASSRGLANEKLFF
clone_size: many; v_call: TRBV12-3/TRBV12-4; j_call: TRBJ1-1; cdr3_length: 14; d_call: TRBD1; cdr3_nt: TGTGCCAGCAGTCAACAGGGGGCTCGCACTGAAGCTTTCTTT; cdr3_aa: CASSQQGARTEAFF
clone_size: -; v_call: TRBV7-2; j_call: TRBJ2-7; cdr3_length: 15; d_call: -; cdr3_nt: TGTGCCAGCAGCGAAAGACGCAGGGTGCTCGACGAGCAGTACTTC; cdr3_aa: CASSERRRVLDEQYF